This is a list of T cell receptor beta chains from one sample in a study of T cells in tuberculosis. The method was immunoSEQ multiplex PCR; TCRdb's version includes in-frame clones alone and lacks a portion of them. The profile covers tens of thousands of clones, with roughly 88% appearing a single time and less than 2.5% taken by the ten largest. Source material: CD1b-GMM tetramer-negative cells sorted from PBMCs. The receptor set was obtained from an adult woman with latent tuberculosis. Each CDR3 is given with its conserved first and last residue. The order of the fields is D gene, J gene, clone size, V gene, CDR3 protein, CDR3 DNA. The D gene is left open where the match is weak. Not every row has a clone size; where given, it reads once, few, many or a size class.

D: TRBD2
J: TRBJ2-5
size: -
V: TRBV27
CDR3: CASSFYSGGQQETQYF
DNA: TGTGCCAGCAGTTTTTATAGCGGGGGCCAACAAGAGACCCAGTACTTC

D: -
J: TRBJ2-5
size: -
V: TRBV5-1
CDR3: CASSSTPHRSQETQYF
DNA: TGCGCCAGCAGCTCGACTCCCCACCGGTCCCAAGAGACCCAGTACTTC

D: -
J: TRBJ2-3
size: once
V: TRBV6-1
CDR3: CASSEWQGTDTQYF
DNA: TGTGCCAGCAGTGAATGGCAGGGAACAGATACGCAGTATTTT

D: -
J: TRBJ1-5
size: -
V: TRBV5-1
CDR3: CASSPGGLLGINQPQHF
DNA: TGCGCCAGCAGCCCCGGAGGCCTCTTAGGGATTAATCAGCCCCAGCATTTT

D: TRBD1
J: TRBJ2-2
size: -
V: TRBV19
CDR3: CASSVTGPNTGELFF
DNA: TGTGCCAGTAGTGTGACAGGGCCGAACACCGGGGAGCTGTTTTTT

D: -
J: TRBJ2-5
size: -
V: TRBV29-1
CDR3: CSVEVITGETQYF
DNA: TGCAGCGTTGAAGTGATTACAGGGGAGACCCAGTACTTC

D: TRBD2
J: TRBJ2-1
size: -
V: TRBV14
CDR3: CASSQVLAGAYNEQFF
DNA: TGTGCCAGCAGCCAAGTACTAGCGGGCGCCTACAATGAGCAGTTCTTC

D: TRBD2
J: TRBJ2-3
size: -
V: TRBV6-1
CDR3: CASSELSGGTDTQYF
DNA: TGTGCCAGCAGTGAACTAAGCGGGGGCACAGATACGCAGTATTTT

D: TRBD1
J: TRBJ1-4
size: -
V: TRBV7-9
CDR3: CASSLGDRVDEKLFF
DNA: TGTGCCAGCAGCTTAGGGGACAGGGTCGATGAAAAACTGTTTTTT

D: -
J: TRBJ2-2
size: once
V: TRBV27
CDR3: CASSLSDTGELFF
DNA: TGTGCCAGCAGTTTGTCCGACACCGGGGAGCTGTTTTTT

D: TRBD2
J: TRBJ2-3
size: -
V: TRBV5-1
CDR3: CASSSLRLAGGRGDTQYF
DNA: TGCGCCAGCAGCTCACTCCGACTAGCGGGGGGGCGCGGAGATACGCAGTATTTT

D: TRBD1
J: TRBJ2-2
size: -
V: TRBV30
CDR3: CAWRAGWTGGRGELFF
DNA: TGTGCCTGGAGAGCTGGCTGGACAGGGGGTAGGGGGGAGCTGTTTTTT

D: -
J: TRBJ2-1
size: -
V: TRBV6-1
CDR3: CASMQTGYNEQFF
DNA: TGTGCCAGCATGCAGACGGGATACAATGAGCAGTTCTTC

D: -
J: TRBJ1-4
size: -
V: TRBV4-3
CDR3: CASSQQGGTNEKLFF
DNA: TGCGCCAGCAGCCAACAGGGTGGCACTAATGAAAAACTGTTTTTT

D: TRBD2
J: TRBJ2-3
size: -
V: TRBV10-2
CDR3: CASSELAGADTQYF
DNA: TGCGCCAGCAGTGAGCTAGCGGGGGCAGACACGCAGTATTTT

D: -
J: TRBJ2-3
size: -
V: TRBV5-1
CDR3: CASRSDSPSTDTQYF
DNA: TGCGCCAGCAGGTCGGACAGTCCTAGCACAGATACGCAGTATTTT

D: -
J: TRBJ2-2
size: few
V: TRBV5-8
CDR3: CASSSQGRTGELFF
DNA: TGTGCCAGCAGCTCCCAGGGTCGGACCGGGGAGCTGTTTTTT

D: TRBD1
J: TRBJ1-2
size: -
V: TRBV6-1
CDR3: CASSEAGTGYGYTF
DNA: TGTGCCAGCAGTGAAGCGGGGACAGGATATGGCTACACCTTC

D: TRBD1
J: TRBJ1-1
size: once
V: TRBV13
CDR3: CASSSDLTGPNTEAFF
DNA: TGTGCCAGCAGCTCCGACCTGACAGGGCCGAACACTGAAGCTTTCTTT

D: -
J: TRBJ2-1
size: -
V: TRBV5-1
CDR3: CASRESGVDNEQFF
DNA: TGCGCCAGCAGGGAGTCCGGTGTGGACAATGAGCAGTTCTTC

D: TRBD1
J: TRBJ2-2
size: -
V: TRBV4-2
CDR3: CASGKGTGDTGELFF
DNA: TGTGCCAGCGGAAAGGGGACAGGAGACACCGGGGAGCTGTTTTTT

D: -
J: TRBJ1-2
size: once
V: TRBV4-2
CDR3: CASSQEQGYYGYTF
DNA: TGTGCCAGCAGCCAAGAGCAGGGGTACTATGGCTACACCTTC

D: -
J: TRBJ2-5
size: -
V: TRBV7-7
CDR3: CASSLTGEGETQYF
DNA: TGTGCTAGCAGCCTGACAGGGGAGGGGGAGACCCAGTACTTC